One and the same sample provided the 16 T cell receptor beta chains below, sequenced in a study of PD-1 blockade in mismatch repair-deficient tumors. Measured with immunoSEQ multiplex PCR; TCRdb has only the in-frame clones, and not every one. The profile covers roughly 120,000 clones, with 88% appearing a single time and about 12% taken by the ten largest. The source material was peripheral blood, sampled about 17 months after starting pembrolizumab. These TCRs come from an adult with mismatch repair-deficient cancer.

J is TRBJ2-1 and V is TRBV7-9, with D possibly called TRBD1 or TRBD2 (6 bases each). CDR1 and CDR2 (germline): SEHNR, FQNEAQ (reference sequence). Trimming stripped 5 bases from V and 8 bases from J, with 19 bases between. This CDR3 contains 15 residues. In nucleotides, the CDR3 is TGTGCCAGCAGCGTTTCCGGGGCCGGGGGCGATGAGCAGTTCTTC. It specifies CASSVSGAGGDEQFF.

The rearrangement uses TRBV5-4 and TRBJ1-1, with D unclear. The CDR3 has 13 amino acids. V lost 0 bases and J 5 bases, leaving 8 bases between the germline ends. Per the germline V gene, CDR1 is SGHNT and CDR2 is YYREEE (reference sequence). The CDR3 DNA follows: TGTGCCAGCAGCTTGGGAGGGAGGACTGAAGCTTTCTTT. It codes for CASSLGGRTEAFF.

The V call is TRBV28, the J call TRBJ2-3; the D call may be TRBD1 or TRBD2 (5 bases each). V was shortened by 5 bases and J by 4 bases, with 25 bases between the two germline ends. Per germline, CDR1 MDHEN and CDR2 SYDVKM. The CDR3 loop spans 18 amino acids. CDR3 nucleotides: TGTGCCAGCAGTCCGCCGCCCTCGGGGCGAGACCGTGCAGATACGCAGTATTTT. Protein sequence: CASSPPPSGRDRADTQYF.

The chain employs TRBV12-2 and TRBJ1-2. TRBV12-2 is given as a pseudogene. The CDR3 covers 15 residues. CDR3 sequence (DNA): TGTGCAAGTCGCTTAGCGCGGCAGGCCTTCTATGGCTACACCTTC. Translating it yields CASRLARQAFYGYTF.

This chain joins TRBV29-1 and TRBJ2-7; the D is unclear. Per germline, CDR1 SQVTM and CDR2 ANQGSEA. The ends were cut back, 1 base at V and 5 bases at J, with 9 bases in the middle. There are 12 residues in the CDR3. This CDR3 reads CSVEGDRNEQYF. CDR3 coding DNA: TGCAGCGTTGAAGGGGATAGGAACGAGCAGTACTTC.

The table lists this clone with a few counts. The chain carries TRBV5-4 and TRBJ2-7; no reliable D call. Trimming shortened V by 0 bases and J by 2 bases, and 6 bases separated the two germline ends. Germline assignment: CDR1 SGHNT and CDR2 YYREEE (reference sequence). This CDR3 region has 13 residues. This CDR3 is CASSLEHTYEQYF. The CDR3 DNA is TGTGCCAGCAGCTTGGAACACACCTACGAGCAGTACTTC.

The CDR3 sequence: CASSTQEIRYTDTQYF. CDR3 bases: TGTGCCAGCAGCACACAGGAGATACGCTACACAGATACGCAGTATTTT. J is TRBJ2-3 and V is TRBV28; D possibly corresponds to TRBD1 (5 bases). With 6 bases removed from V and 2 bases from J, the gap between germline ends came to 18 bases. Germline-derived CDR1 and CDR2 are MDHEN and SYDVKM. This CDR3 is built from 16 residues.

This clone was counted a few times. The rearrangement links TRBV6-5 to TRBJ1-4; D not resolved. This CDR3 has 13 amino acids. Germline V gene data show CDR1 as MNHEY and CDR2 as SVGAGI. V was trimmed by 0 bases and J by 10 bases, leaving 9 bases between them. The CDR3 is CASSYSSGGKLFF. DNA for the CDR3: TGTGCCAGCAGTTACTCGTCCGGAGGAAAACTGTTTTTT.

This chain links TRBV5-1 with TRBJ2-1; TRBD2 agrees at 12 bases. The V gene's germline CDR1 is SGHRS and CDR2 YFSETQ. The CDR3 is made up of 15 amino acids. Trimming cost V 0 bases and J 10 bases; bases outside gene matches: 5. CDR3 amino acids: CASSLALAGGREQFF. In nucleotides, the CDR3 is TGCGCCAGCAGCTTGGCACTAGCGGGAGGACGAGAGCAGTTCTTC.

The J gene is TRBJ1-5, the V gene TRBV28; tentatively, D is TRBD1 (6 bases). CDR3 length: 17 residues. With 10 bases removed from V and 1 base from J, the gap between germline ends came to 23 bases. Germline V gene data show CDR1 as MDHEN and CDR2 as SYDVKM. This chain's CDR3 is CATRTTGIRKSNQPQHF. CDR3 nucleotide sequence: TGTGCCACCAGGACTACAGGGATTCGAAAAAGCAATCAGCCCCAGCATTTT.

V usage is TRBV27 and J usage is TRBJ2-2, with 15 nucleotides matching TRBD2. CDR1 MNHEY and CDR2 SMNVEV come from the germline V gene (reference sequence). V lost 8 bases and J lost 1; bases outside the gene matches: 8. The CDR3 spans 18 residues. The CDR3 loop reads CASGGLAGGNWNTGELFF. DNA of the CDR3: TGTGCCAGCGGAGGACTAGCGGGAGGGAATTGGAACACCGGGGAGCTGTTTTTT.

A few counts support this clone. The J gene is TRBJ2-7, the V gene TRBV14; 14 nucleotides agree with TRBD2. The J segment lost 3 bases and the V segment lost 1 base, leaving 2 bases of the junction unmatched. The V gene's germline CDR1 is SGHDN and CDR2 FVKESK. There are 16 residues in the CDR3. CDR3 nucleotides: TGTGCCAGCAGCCAAGGACTAGCGGGAGGGGGCTACGAGCAGTACTTC. This encodes CASSQGLAGGGYEQYF.

V and J are TRBV11-2 and TRBJ2-7; no clear D. Germline V lookup: CDR1 SGHAT, CDR2 FQNNGV. Trimming shortened V by 8 bases and J by 3 bases, and 11 bases separated the two germline ends. This CDR3 has 12 amino acids. CDR3 bases: TGTGCCAGCGGATCGTCCCGCTACGAGCAGTACTTC. Translation gives CASGSSRYEQYF.

The J gene is TRBJ2-1, the V gene TRBV7-2; 11 bases fit TRBD2. With V trimmed by 3 bases and J by 4 bases, 8 bases remained unmatched. The CDR3 consists of 17 residues. Germline V CDR1 and CDR2: SGHTA, FQGNSA. CDR3 nucleotide sequence: TGTGCCAGCAGCTTTAATCCTGGGACTAGCGGATACAATGAGCAGTTCTTC. This encodes CASSFNPGTSGYNEQFF.

The J gene is TRBJ2-3, the V gene TRBV2, with a possible D match to TRBD1 (6 bases). From germline, CDR1 is SNHLY and CDR2 FYNNEI. This CDR3 region has 15 residues. V was cut by 3 bases and J by 5 bases, with 15 bases left in between. CDR3 in DNA: TGTGCCAGCAGTGATTTAGCAGGGGAAGTAGATACGCAGTATTTT. It is translated as CASSDLAGEVDTQYF. The entire variable domain, with the rest obtained from reference TRBV2 and TRBJ2-3, is as follows: EPEVTQTPSHQVTQMGQEVILRCVPISNHLYFYWYRQILGQKVEFLVSFYNNEISEKSEIFDDQFSVERPDGSNFTLKIRSTKLEDSAMYFCASSDLAGEVDTQYFGPGTRLTVL.

The chain couples TRBV2 to TRBJ1-2; perhaps TRBD1 as D (5 bases). The germline V and J ends were trimmed by 11 bases and 6 bases, with 19 bases remaining between them. The germline gives CDR1 SNHLY, CDR2 FYNNEI. This CDR3 spans 13 amino acids. The CDR3, as DNA: TGTGCCGGGGGGGGATGGGAGGACCATGGCTACACCTTC. It codes for CAGGGWEDHGYTF.